This T cell receptor (beta chain) was retrieved from a study of T-cell reconstitution after alpha-beta-depleted transplantation in children. The study, taken as a whole, reports: Diversity and T-cell counts at one year after transplant derived mostly from new T cells.

This clonotype has at least ten counts. Its antigen remains unidentified. The CDR3 consists of 18 residues. Unmatched junction bases numbered 10, after V lost 0 bases and J lost 0 bases. CDR1 is DFQATT, CDR2 SNEGSKA, per germline (reference sequence). As it was prepared, the TCRbeta library received unique molecular identifiers. Each CDR3 protein gets one entry after TCRdb re-called the PCR reads with MiXCR. The repertoire holds 95,000 to 150,000 distinct CDR3 sequences, with about 21% as singletons. This chain links TRBV20-1 with TRBJ2-2; 7 bases map to TRBD2. The material was PBMCs, mostly from graft donor cells, obtained 180 days after TCRalphabeta/CD19-depleted stem cell transplant. The sequence derives from a male patient aged 2-15 years who had a stem cell transplant for chronic granulomatous disease, so the T cells may come from the graft donor. The CDR3 spells CSARDLAGTTPNTGELFF. For the CDR3, the DNA is TGCAGTGCTAGAGATCTCGCAGGGACTACCCCGAACACCGGGGAGCTGTTTTTT.